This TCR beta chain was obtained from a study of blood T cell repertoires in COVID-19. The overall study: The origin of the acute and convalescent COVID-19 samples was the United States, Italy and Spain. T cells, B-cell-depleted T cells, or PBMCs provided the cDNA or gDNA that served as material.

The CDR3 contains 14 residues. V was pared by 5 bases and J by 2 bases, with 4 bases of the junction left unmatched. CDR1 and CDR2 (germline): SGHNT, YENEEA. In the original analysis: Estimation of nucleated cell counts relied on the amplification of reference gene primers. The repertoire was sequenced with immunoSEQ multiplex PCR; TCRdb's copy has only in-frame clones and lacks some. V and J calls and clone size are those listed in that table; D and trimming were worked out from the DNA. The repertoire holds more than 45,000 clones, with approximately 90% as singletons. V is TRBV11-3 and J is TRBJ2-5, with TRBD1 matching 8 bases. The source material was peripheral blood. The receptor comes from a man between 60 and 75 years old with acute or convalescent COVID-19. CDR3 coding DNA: TGTGCCAGCAGCCGCAGGGGGCCTCAAGAGACCCAGTACTTC. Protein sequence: CASSRRGPQETQYF.